This T cell receptor (beta chain) appears in the sequencing data of a study of blood T cell repertoires in COVID-19. The ends were cut back, 5 bases at V and 5 bases at J, with 16 bases in the middle. Germline CDR1 and CDR2: LNHDA and SQIVND (reference sequence). The CDR3 covers 15 residues. Some clones are missing from TCRdb's copy, which holds only in-frame ones; the method was immunoSEQ multiplex PCR. The sample yields 150,000 to 200,000 clones, roughly four fifths seen once. Material: peripheral blood. The gene calls are TRBV19 and TRBJ1-5; possible D gene TRBD1, 5 bases. This clonotype was obtained from a woman aged 30 to 39 with acute or convalescent COVID-19. CDR3 sequence: CASSWTTRSDQPQHF. CDR3 sequence (DNA): TGTGCCAGTAGTTGGACAACAAGGTCCGATCAGCCCCAGCATTTT.